This T cell receptor (beta chain) originates from a study of blood T cell repertoires in COVID-19. Measured with immunoSEQ multiplex PCR; TCRdb has only the in-frame clones, and not every one. This table has about 200,000 clones, approximately 86% appearing once. CDR1 is SGDLS, CDR2 YYNGEE, per germline. The CDR3 is 15 residues long. The V and J ends lost 4 bases and 0 bases, in that order; junction bases with no gene match: 6. The chain is built from TRBV9 and TRBJ1-1, with 7 bases that match TRBD1. This TCR came from a man aged 60-69 years with COVID-19, enrolled during active disease. Specimen: peripheral blood. As DNA, the CDR3 is TGTGCCAGCAGCCCGGGGACAGAACTGAACACTGAAGCTTTCTTT. Its translation: CASSPGTELNTEAFF.